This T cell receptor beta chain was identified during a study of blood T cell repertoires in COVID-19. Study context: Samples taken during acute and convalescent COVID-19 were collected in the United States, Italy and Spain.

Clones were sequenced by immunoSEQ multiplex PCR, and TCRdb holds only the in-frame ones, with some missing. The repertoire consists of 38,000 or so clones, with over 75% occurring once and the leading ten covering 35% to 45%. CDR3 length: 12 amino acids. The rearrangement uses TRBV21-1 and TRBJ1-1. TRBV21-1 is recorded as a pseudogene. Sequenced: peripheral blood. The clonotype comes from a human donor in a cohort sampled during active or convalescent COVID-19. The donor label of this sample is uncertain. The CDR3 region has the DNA TGTGCCAGCAGCAAGTCCGGGGCTGAAGCTTTCTTT. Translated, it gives CASSKSGAEAFF.